The 13 T cell receptor beta chains presented below share a single source sample, sequenced in a study of T cells after yellow fever vaccination. TCRdb re-called the 5' RACE reads through MiXCR, storing one row per CDR3 protein. In the table there are roughly 160,000 distinct CDR3 sequences, about 7% of which are singletons. This material consisted of CD4+ T cells sorted from PBMCs, taken around 5 days after the first yellow fever vaccination. The receptors come from a young man who received the YFV17D yellow fever vaccine.

The sample holds many counts of this clonotype. The chain uses TRBV2 and TRBJ2-1, with TRBD1 identical over 12 bases. J gave up 9 bases and V 6 bases, and 6 bases lay outside the gene matches. The CDR3 is 14 amino acids. The V gene's germline CDR1 is SNHLY and CDR2 FYNNEI. The CDR3, as DNA: TGTGCCAGCAGGGGACAGGGGGCAATCAGTGAGCAGTTCTTC. Protein: CASRGQGAISEQFF.

This clonotype was seen repeatedly, ten times or more. The CDR3 DNA is TGCGCCAGCAGCACGGGACAGGGTTATACTGAAGCTTTCTTT. This translates into CASSTGQGYTEAFF. The genes are TRBV5-1 and TRBJ1-1, with 9 bases matching TRBD1. CDR3 length: 14 amino acids. The germline V gene has CDR1 SGHRS and CDR2 YFSETQ. J gave up 5 bases and V 4 bases, and 6 bases lay outside the gene matches.

This clonotype was picked up a small number of times. The chain links TRBV24-1 to TRBJ2-5, with 7 bases fitting TRBD1. V shed 3 bases and J 5 bases; nucleotides not matched to a gene: 11. The CDR3 sequence is 16 residues long. Germline V gene lookup returns CDR1 KGHDR and CDR2 SFDVKD. CDR3 sequence reads: CATSDNRDSPWETQYF. Written as DNA, the CDR3 is TGTGCCACCAGTGATAATCGGGACAGCCCTTGGGAGACCCAGTACTTC.

Only a few counts were recorded for this clonotype. The V gene is TRBV7-9, the J gene TRBJ1-5, with a possible D match to TRBD1 (6 bases). CDR1 is SEHNR, CDR2 FQNEAQ, per germline (reference sequence). V gave up 4 bases and J gave up 7 bases, with 11 bases separating them. This CDR3 comprises 13 residues. The CDR3 nucleotides are TGTGCCAGCAGCTACAGGGAAGCCCAGCCCCAGCATTTT. It encodes CASSYREAQPQHF.

The table lists this clonotype with a count of one. This sequence joins TRBV3-1 and TRBJ2-2, with 8 positions matching TRBD2. From germline, CDR1 is LGHDT and CDR2 YNNKEL (reference sequence). The V segment lost 10 bases and the J segment 5 bases; nucleotides outside the gene matches: 24. This CDR3 has 19 residues. The CDR3: CAISLRLLRGAPGTGELFF. The CDR3 nucleotides read TGTGCCATCAGTTTAAGATTGTTGCGGGGGGCCCCTGGGACCGGGGAGCTGTTTTTT.

The chain combines TRBV7-8 with TRBJ1-6; weak D call: TRBD1 (6 bases). The CDR3 loop spans 14 amino acids. CDR1 is SGHVS and CDR2 is FQNEAQ in the germline V gene. V was cut by 2 bases and J by 10 bases, with 12 bases left in between. The CDR3 loop is CASSLTGIRSPLHF. The CDR3 DNA reads TGTGCCAGCAGCTTAACAGGGATCCGATCACCCCTCCACTTT.

The gene calls are TRBV9 and TRBJ2-6; D perhaps matches TRBD1 (5 bases). The CDR3 sequence is 17 residues long. Trimming cost V 3 bases and J 2 bases, with 15 bases left between them. Looked up from germline, CDR1 is SGDLS and CDR2 is YYNGEE. DNA of the CDR3: TGTGCCAGCAGCGGAAACCAGGGTTTTGCTGGGGCCAACGTCCTGACTTTC. Amino acids: CASSGNQGFAGANVLTF. The whole variable domain, filled in from reference TRBV9 and TRBJ2-6, reads DSGVTQTPKHLITATGQRVTLRCSPRSGDLSVYWYQQSLDQGLQFLIQYYNGEERAKGNILERFSAQQFPDLHSELNLSSLELGDSALYFCASSGNQGFAGANVLTFGAGSRLTVL.

As for this clonotype: Possible read error: a much larger clone is one base away. The chain uses TRBV12-3 or TRBV12-4 and TRBJ1-5, with D perhaps matching TRBD1 (6 bases). The CDR3 totals 16 residues. V was trimmed by 5 bases and J by 2 bases, leaving 16 bases between them. The CDR3 is CASSQTGGLGNQPQHF. In DNA, the CDR3 is TGTGCCAGCAGTCAGACAGGCGGCTTGGGCAATCAGCCCCAGCATTTT.

This clonotype was recorded a few times. V is TRBV5-5 and J is TRBJ2-3; D gene ambiguous. Trimming pared 0 bases from V and 1 base from J, leaving 6 bases between. The germline V gene has CDR1 SGHKS and CDR2 YYEKEE (reference sequence). The CDR3 covers 14 residues. CDR3 residues: CASSLATRTDTQYF. The CDR3 DNA is TGTGCCAGCAGCTTGGCCACGCGCACAGATACGCAGTATTTT.

This clonotype was seen many times. The chain has TRBV4-3 and TRBJ1-2; D remains ambiguous. V lost 1 base and J lost 1, with 7 bases in between. Germline values: CDR1 LGHNA, CDR2 YSLEER. This CDR3 is built from 14 residues. In nucleotides, the CDR3 is TGCGCCAGCAGCCAAGTAGGCAGTAACTATGGCTACACCTTC. Protein product: CASSQVGSNYGYTF.

At least ten counts were recorded for this clonotype. The genes are TRBV10-3 and TRBJ2-1; 9 bases agree with TRBD2. This CDR3 region has 15 residues. Germline values: CDR1 ENHRY, CDR2 SYGVKD. V lost 6 bases, J lost 6 bases, and 9 bases stayed unmatched. As DNA, the CDR3 is TGTGCCATCAGCAAAATGGCGGGGGGGCTCAATGAGCAGTTCTTC. Encoded protein: CAISKMAGGLNEQFF.

This clonotype was counted at least ten times. This rearrangement joins TRBV23-1 to TRBJ1-4; D is uncertain. TRBV23-1 counts as an open reading frame of uncertain function. V was pared by 5 bases and J by 8 bases, with 0 bases between. This CDR3 region has 9 residues. The CDR3 DNA reads as TGCGCCAGCAGTGAAAAACTGTTTTTT. It is translated as CASSEKLFF.

This clonotype was seen at least ten times. The chain combines TRBV7-8 with TRBJ2-2; D is undetermined. This CDR3 is 16 amino acids long. The V gene lost 1 base and the J gene lost 1 base, with 10 bases spanning the gap. Germline CDR1 and CDR2: SGHVS and FQNEAQ. The chain's CDR3 is CASSLGQYLNTGELFF. In DNA form, the CDR3 reads TGTGCCAGCAGCTTAGGGCAGTACCTGAACACCGGGGAGCTGTTTTTT.